Listed below are T cell receptor beta chains from one sample, sequenced in a study of tumor and adjacent non-tumor tissue in lung cancer. Via MiXCR, TCRdb re-called the multiplex PCR reads, giving one row per CDR3 protein. The top ten hold around 25% of the sample, which has 200,000 or so distinct CDR3 sequences, over 55% seen once. The sample consisted of lung tumor tissue. Receptors originate from a man in his fifties or sixties with non-small cell lung cancer. The CDR3 runs from the conserved cysteine through the conserved F or W. A clone size is listed for some rows: how often the clone was seen (once, few, many), or a class if it is expanded.

CDR3: CASSRKISSEAFF
J: TRBJ1-1
V: TRBV7-9
size: -

CDR3: CASSLGRTGPAKNIQYF
J: TRBJ2-4
V: TRBV11-2
size: -

CDR3: CASSESRGGQYF
J: TRBJ2-7
V: TRBV6-1
size: -

CDR3: CACCVGGLGETQYF
J: TRBJ2-5
V: TRBV7-8
size: -

CDR3: CANSSYDRSGEQYF
J: TRBJ2-7
V: TRBV18
size: -

CDR3: CSGWTPGGGELFF
J: TRBJ2-2
V: TRBV29-1
size: once

CDR3: CASNSGPYNSPIHF
J: TRBJ1-6
V: TRBV6-1
size: -

CDR3: CASSLVPVQVYEQYF
J: TRBJ2-7
V: TRBV11-1
size: -

CDR3: CSDDNPLAETYNEQFF
J: TRBJ2-1
V: TRBV20-1
size: -

CDR3: CVSSTGQGNNSPLHF
J: TRBJ1-6
V: TRBV11-3
size: -

CDR3: CAISETGSDEQFF
J: TRBJ2-1
V: TRBV6-1
size: -

CDR3: CPSNQDTLRLFF
J: TRBJ1-4
V: TRBV4-2
size: -

CDR3: CASRPRQGTAYEQYF
J: TRBJ2-7
V: TRBV5-1
size: -

CDR3: CASNQDPGVNSSLHF
J: TRBJ1-6
V: TRBV4-3
size: -

CDR3: CASSWGSYGYTF
J: TRBJ1-2
V: TRBV5-1
size: -

CDR3: CASSAGQGGNNEALF
J: TRBJ1-1
V: TRBV11-3
size: -

CDR3: CSARGLAQLVGNNEQFF
J: TRBJ2-1
V: TRBV20-1
size: many

CDR3: CATSPWGAYTGELFF
J: TRBJ2-2
V: TRBV5-1
size: -

CDR3: CAWRGQGDTQYF
J: TRBJ2-3
V: TRBV30
size: many

CDR3: CNASDRNGGEDTDTQYF
J: TRBJ2-3
V: TRBV20-1
size: -

CDR3: CASNLNRWDFGEQYF
J: TRBJ2-7
V: TRBV6-2/TRBV6-3
size: -

CDR3: CSTLGVAGPRSEQFF
J: TRBJ2-1
V: TRBV20-1
size: -

CDR3: CASSPTGIYNSPLHF
J: TRBJ1-6
V: TRBV12-3/TRBV12-4
size: many